Described below is a single T cell receptor beta chain sequence and its context. The length of the CDR3 is 15 residues. V trimming: 8 bases; J trimming: 5 bases; junction bases outside the gene matches: 14. Looked up from germline, CDR1 is MNHEY and CDR2 is SMNVEV (reference sequence). Produced via immunoSEQ multiplex PCR; TCRdb's table is partial and in-frame only. The table lists 15,000 to 20,000 clones, around 85% of them singletons, with under 7% in the top ten. This entry is derived from a study of CD4+ T cells in melanoma. The sequence was collected from a human donor with melanoma. Sequences were obtained from cells from a culture (not recorded whether cultured in vitro). This chain links TRBV27 with TRBJ2-7; 8 bases map to TRBD2. The CDR3 sequence: CASGPIGGGLHEQYF. The CDR3 nucleotides read TGTGCCAGCGGCCCTATCGGGGGGGGTCTCCACGAGCAGTACTTC.